This TCR beta chain was documented in a study of HIV-infected patients and healthy controls. The CDR3 spans 18 residues. Germline V lookup: CDR1 LGHNA, CDR2 YNFKEQ. V was pared by 0 bases and J by 6 bases, with 22 bases between. Whole-study results and caveats: Diversity differences between study cohorts were not due to their slight age and sex differences. In healthy controls, MAIT alpha CDR3s were common; in HIV+ repertoires, severely depleted.

Whole blood was used without fractionation, so all unsorted peripheral T cells were included. At least ten counts were recorded for this clonotype. The target antigen is unknown. Alpha and beta constant-region primers primed reverse transcription of around 500 ng RNA. Separate chain-specific third strand synthesis with multiplexing indices produced the alpha and beta libraries. TCRdb reprocessed the 5' RACE reads with MiXCR, giving one entry per CDR3 protein. The sample includes some 20,000 distinct CDR3 sequences, 9% to 15% of them seen just once. The material sequenced was blood. V and J are TRBV4-2 and TRBJ2-3; TRBD2 might be the D (6 bases). This TCR was recovered from an adult in good health. Here the CDR3 DNA reads TGTGCCAGCAGCCAAGATCAGTACAGGCGGGGACCCTCTGATACGCAGTATTTT. Its translation is CASSQDQYRRGPSDTQYF.